This is a list of T cell receptor beta chains from one sample in a study of blood T cell repertoires in COVID-19. TCRdb's copy holds only in-frame clones and misses some; the assay was immunoSEQ multiplex PCR. The sample has about 99,000 clones, approximately 80% seen once; the top ten hold around 13%. Material: peripheral blood. The receptors originated from a human donor in a cohort sampled during active COVID-19. Both conserved end residues are part of each CDR3. Size is omitted from some rows. Given values are once, few, many or a class for expanded clones.

. TRBJ1-5 TRBV6-1 CASSETPDSNQPQHF
once TRBJ2-3 TRBV7-2 CASSYGAGGRGDTQYF
. TRBJ1-5 TRBV21-1 CASRSRSQGSNQPQHF
. TRBJ2-3 TRBV7-2 CASSPRTSADTQYF
. TRBJ2-7 TRBV3-1/TRBV3-2 CASSFLGGGTYEQYF
once TRBJ2-3 TRBV9 CASSPRERVTDTQYF
. TRBJ2-7 TRBV27 CASSLNWDRVSYEQYF
. TRBJ2-5 TRBV5-4 CASSQRDRGRGETQYF
. TRBJ1-2 TRBV4-1 CASSHDRGRGYTF
once TRBJ2-5 TRBV19 CASSKGGGVQETQYF
few TRBJ1-2 TRBV5-1 CASSLGSGANLYGYTF
. TRBJ2-3 TRBV7-6 CASSLGTSGEYTDTQYF
. TRBJ1-1 TRBV6-5 CASRKTGLNTEAFF
. TRBJ1-2 TRBV10-3 CAISDPGGGNGYTF
. TRBJ1-2 TRBV12-3/TRBV12-4 CASAEGANYGYTF
. TRBJ1-1 TRBV28 CASSLVGGGPEAFF
. TRBJ2-1 TRBV5-1 CASSSGLRGSNEQFF
. TRBJ2-7 TRBV20-1 CSASSAGRGYEQYF
. TRBJ2-4 TRBV27 CASSSLRGQNGAKNIQYF
. TRBJ2-1 TRBV5-1 CASSLASSGRYNEQFF
. TRBJ2-3 TRBV6-2/TRBV6-3 CASSYGHTTHRVDTQYF
. TRBJ1-2 TRBV7-8 CASSLKRVSPADYGYTF
. TRBJ2-5 TRBV7-9 CASSLRELTETQYF
. TRBJ1-4 TRBV6-5 CASTRAGVGEKLFF
. TRBJ2-3 TRBV7-9 CASSGGGRSTDTQYF
. TRBJ1-2 TRBV5-8 CASSPVGSANYGYTF
. TRBJ1-2 TRBV7-2 CASSLPPGSSYFTF
. TRBJ1-1 TRBV29-1 CSVQDRTNTEAFF
once TRBJ2-7 TRBV11-2 CASSLEGAASYEQYF
. TRBJ1-2 TRBV6-4 CASSDSNRGSYGYTF
. TRBJ2-3 TRBV11-1 CASSLASGGTDTQYF
. TRBJ1-1 TRBV5-1 CASSLYPKPPGQGAMNTEAFF
. TRBJ2-6 TRBV7-2 CASSSGQGAPGANVLTF
. TRBJ2-1 TRBV27 CASSLLGTSYNEQFF
. TRBJ2-7 TRBV5-1 CASSRGQFYEQYF
. TRBJ2-5 TRBV19 CASSIDYGETQYF
. TRBJ1-1 TRBV3-1/TRBV3-2 CASTRQGPYMNTEAFF
. TRBJ2-5 TRBV2 CASKTSGQETQYF
. TRBJ2-4 TRBV4-2 CASSQDVGLAKNIQYF
. TRBJ2-5 TRBV7-3 CASSPSGRETQYF
. TRBJ1-2 TRBV6-5 CASSRTSPPGYTF
. TRBJ1-6 TRBV24-1 CATSAGWLDSPLHF
. TRBJ2-1 TRBV25-1 CASSAVQRNEQFF
. TRBJ2-1 TRBV9 CASSVANTNNEQFF
. TRBJ2-3 TRBV12-3/TRBV12-4 CASSLRRPDTQYF
once TRBJ1-2 TRBV20-1 CSASSRVEYGYTF
once TRBJ2-2 TRBV7-6 CASSLAFPGELFF
once TRBJ2-5 TRBV7-9 CASSLDGTGGGKTQYF
. TRBJ1-1 TRBV14 CASSQVKRGGAFF
. TRBJ1-1 TRBV12-3/TRBV12-4 CASSLGGPTEAFF
. TRBJ2-5 TRBV7-9 CASSFELSGGETQYF
. TRBJ2-7 TRBV18 CASSRTESSYEQYF
. TRBJ2-3 TRBV5-1 CASSLDPSGGAADTQYF
. TRBJ1-2 TRBV6-5 CASSYDPTGGAYGYTF
. TRBJ2-5 TRBV5-4 CASSLGRGQETQYF
few TRBJ2-5 TRBV6-1 CASSEGNLAGVGETQYF
once TRBJ2-1 TRBV29-1 CSVGDPGGEQFF